The source of this TCR beta chain is a study of T cell responses to AZD1222 COVID-19 vaccine. Notes on this clone: Antigen specificity is unknown.

Germline V gene data show CDR1 as LNHNV and CDR2 as YYDKDF (reference sequence). V lost 1 base, J lost 7 bases, and 5 bases stayed unmatched. The CDR3 runs to 15 residues. Study-wide results and caveats: The study identified only five to seven AZD1222 recipients as seropositive at baseline. Nearly half of the spike-specific TCRs reportedly recognize variant regions that carry no mutations. Scientists sampled the repertoires only once the peak T cell response had passed.

Sequencing was performed with immunoSEQ multiplex PCR; in TCRdb, only in-frame clones are kept and a portion is missing. Counted here are about 88,000 clones, around 92% occurring once; the ten biggest clones make up 5.2%. The TCR was taken from an adult in good health. Sequencing was performed on peripheral blood, taken on day 0 of AZD1222 vaccination. The genes are TRBV15 and TRBJ2-1, with TRBD1 matching 9 bases. The CDR3 spells CATSRAGTGSNEQFF. CDR3 DNA: TGTGCCACCAGCAGAGCCGGGACAGGGAGTAATGAGCAGTTCTTC.